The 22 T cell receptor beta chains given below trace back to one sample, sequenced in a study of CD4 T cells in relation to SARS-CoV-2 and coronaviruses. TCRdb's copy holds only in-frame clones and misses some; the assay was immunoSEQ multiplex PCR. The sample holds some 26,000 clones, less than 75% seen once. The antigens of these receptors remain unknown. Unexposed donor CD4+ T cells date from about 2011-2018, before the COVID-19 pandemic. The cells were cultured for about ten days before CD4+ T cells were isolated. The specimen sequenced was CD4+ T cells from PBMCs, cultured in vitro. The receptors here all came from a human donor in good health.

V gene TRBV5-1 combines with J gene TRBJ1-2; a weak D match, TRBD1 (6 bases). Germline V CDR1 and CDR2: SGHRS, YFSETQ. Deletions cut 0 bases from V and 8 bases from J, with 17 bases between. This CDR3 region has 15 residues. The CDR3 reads CASSLVMDSNSGYTF. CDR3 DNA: TGCGCCAGCAGCTTGGTGATGGACAGTAATAGCGGCTACACCTTC.

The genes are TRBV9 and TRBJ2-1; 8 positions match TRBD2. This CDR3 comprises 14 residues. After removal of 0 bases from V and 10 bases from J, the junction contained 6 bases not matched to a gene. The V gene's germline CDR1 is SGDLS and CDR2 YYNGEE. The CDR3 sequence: CASSVDPGGEEQFF. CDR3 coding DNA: TGTGCCAGCAGCGTAGATCCGGGAGGGGAGGAGCAGTTCTTC. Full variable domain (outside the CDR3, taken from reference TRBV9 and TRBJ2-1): DSGVTQTPKHLITATGQRVTLRCSPRSGDLSVYWYQQSLDQGLQFLIQYYNGEERAKGNILERFSAQQFPDLHSELNLSSLELGDSALYFCASSVDPGGEEQFFGPGTRLTVL.

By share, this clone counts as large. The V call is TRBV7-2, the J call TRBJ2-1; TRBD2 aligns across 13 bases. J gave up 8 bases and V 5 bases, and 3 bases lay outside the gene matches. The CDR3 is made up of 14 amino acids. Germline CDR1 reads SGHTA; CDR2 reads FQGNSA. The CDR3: CASSPGLAGHEQFF. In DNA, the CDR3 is TGTGCCAGCAGCCCGGGACTAGCGGGACATGAGCAGTTCTTC.

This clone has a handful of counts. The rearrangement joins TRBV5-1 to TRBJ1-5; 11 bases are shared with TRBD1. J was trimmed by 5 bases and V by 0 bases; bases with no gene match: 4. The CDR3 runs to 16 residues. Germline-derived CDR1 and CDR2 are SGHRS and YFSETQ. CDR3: CASSLAGTGGDQPQHF. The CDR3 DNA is TGCGCCAGCAGCTTGGCAGGGACAGGGGGTGATCAGCCCCAGCATTTT.

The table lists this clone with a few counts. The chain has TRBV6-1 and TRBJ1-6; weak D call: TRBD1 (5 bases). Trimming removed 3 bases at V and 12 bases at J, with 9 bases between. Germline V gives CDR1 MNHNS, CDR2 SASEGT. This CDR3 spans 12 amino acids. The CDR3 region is CASSDFGGPLHF. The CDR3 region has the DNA TGTGCCAGCAGTGATTTTGGGGGACCCCTCCACTTT.

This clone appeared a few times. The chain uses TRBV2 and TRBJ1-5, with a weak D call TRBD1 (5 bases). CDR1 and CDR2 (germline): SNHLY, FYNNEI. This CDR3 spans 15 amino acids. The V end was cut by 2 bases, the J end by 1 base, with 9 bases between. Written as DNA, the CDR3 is TGTGCCAGCAGTGAACAGGGCTCAAGCAATCAGCCCCAGCATTTT. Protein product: CASSEQGSSNQPQHF.

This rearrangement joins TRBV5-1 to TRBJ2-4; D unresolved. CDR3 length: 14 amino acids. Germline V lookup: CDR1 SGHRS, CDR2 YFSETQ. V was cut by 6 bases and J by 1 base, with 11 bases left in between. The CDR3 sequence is CASKDPVAKNIQYF. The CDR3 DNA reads TGCGCCAGCAAGGACCCTGTTGCCAAAAACATTCAGTACTTC.

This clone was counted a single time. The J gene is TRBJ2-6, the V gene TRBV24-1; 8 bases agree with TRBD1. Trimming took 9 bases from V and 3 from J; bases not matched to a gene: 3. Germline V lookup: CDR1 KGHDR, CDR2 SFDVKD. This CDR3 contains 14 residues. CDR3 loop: CATSGGYGANVLTF. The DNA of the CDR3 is TGTGCCACCTCAGGGGGCTATGGGGCCAACGTCCTGACTTTC.

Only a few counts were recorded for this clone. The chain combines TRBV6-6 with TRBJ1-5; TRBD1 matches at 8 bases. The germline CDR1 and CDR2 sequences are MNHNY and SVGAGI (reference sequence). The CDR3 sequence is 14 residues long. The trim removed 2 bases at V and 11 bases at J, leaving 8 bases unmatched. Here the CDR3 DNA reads TGTGCCAGCAGTTACACAGACAGGGGCCTGGCCCAGCATTTT. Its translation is CASSYTDRGLAQHF.

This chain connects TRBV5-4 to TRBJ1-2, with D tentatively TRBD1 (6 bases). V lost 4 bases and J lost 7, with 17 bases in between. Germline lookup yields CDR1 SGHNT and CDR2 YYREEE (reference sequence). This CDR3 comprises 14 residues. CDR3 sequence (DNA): TGTGCCAGCAGCGAACTTAAACAGGGTCTTGGCTACACCTTC. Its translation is CASSELKQGLGYTF.

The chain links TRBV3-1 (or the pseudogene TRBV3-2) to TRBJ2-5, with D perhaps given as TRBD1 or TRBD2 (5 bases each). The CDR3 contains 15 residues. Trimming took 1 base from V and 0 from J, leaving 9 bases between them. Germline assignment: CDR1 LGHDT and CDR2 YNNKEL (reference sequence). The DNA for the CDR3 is TGTGCCAGCAGCCAAGGGCGAGGGGACCAAGAGACCCAGTACTTC. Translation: CASSQGRGDQETQYF.

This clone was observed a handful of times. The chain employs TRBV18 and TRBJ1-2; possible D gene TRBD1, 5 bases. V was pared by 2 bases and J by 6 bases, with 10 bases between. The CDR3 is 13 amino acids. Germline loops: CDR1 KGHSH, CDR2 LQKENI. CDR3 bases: TGTGCCAGCTCACCATGGGAGACAGATGGCTACACCTTC. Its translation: CASSPWETDGYTF.

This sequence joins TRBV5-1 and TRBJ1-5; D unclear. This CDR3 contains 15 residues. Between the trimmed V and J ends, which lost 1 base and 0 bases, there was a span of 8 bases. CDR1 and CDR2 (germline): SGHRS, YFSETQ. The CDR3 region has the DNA TGCGCCAGCAGCTTGTTAGGATATAGCAATCAGCCCCAGCATTTT. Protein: CASSLLGYSNQPQHF. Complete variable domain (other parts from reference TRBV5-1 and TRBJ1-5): KAGVTQTPRYLIKTRGQQVTLSCSPISGHRSVSWYQQTPGQGLQFLFEYFSETQRNKGNFPGRFSGRQFSNSRSEMNVSTLELGDSALYLCASSLLGYSNQPQHFGDGTRLSIL.

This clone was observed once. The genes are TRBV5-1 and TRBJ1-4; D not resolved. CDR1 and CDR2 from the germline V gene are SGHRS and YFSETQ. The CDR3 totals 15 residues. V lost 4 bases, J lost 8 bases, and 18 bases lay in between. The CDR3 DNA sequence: TGCGCCAGCAGCCCGACGTTTACTGCTGAAGAAAAACTGTTTTTT. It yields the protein CASSPTFTAEEKLFF.

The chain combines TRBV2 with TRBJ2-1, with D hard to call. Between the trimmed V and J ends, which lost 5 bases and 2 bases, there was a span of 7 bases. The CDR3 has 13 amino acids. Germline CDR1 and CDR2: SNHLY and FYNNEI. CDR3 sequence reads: CASSFRTYNEQFF. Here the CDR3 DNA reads TGTGCCAGCAGTTTTCGGACCTACAATGAGCAGTTCTTC. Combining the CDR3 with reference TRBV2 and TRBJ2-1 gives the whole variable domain EPEVTQTPSHQVTQMGQEVILRCVPISNHLYFYWYRQILGQKVEFLVSFYNNEISEKSEIFDDQFSVERPDGSNFTLKIRSTKLEDSAMYFCASSFRTYNEQFFGPGTRLTVL.

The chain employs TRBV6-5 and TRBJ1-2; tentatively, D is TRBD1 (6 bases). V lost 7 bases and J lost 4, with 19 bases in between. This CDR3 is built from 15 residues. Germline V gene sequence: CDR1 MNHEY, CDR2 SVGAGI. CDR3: CASKVTGASFYGYTF. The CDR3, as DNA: TGTGCCAGCAAAGTGACAGGCGCTTCCTTCTATGGCTACACCTTC.

CDR3 sequence (DNA): TGTGCCAGCAGCCAGTCACTCTGGCAGGCCTCCGTTTGGGGGGCCAACGTCCTGACTTTC. It is translated as CASSQSLWQASVWGANVLTF. The genes are TRBV3-1 (or the pseudogene TRBV3-2) and TRBJ2-6; D remains unclear. The CDR3 runs 20 residues. Germline loops: CDR1 LGHDT, CDR2 YNNKEL (reference sequence). V lost 3 bases, J lost 4 bases, and 25 bases lay in between.

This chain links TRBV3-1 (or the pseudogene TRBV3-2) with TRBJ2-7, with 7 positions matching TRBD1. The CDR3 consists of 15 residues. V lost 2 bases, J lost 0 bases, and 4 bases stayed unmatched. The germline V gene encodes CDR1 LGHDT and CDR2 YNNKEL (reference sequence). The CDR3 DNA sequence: TGTGCCAGCAGCCAAATGTGGGACAGCTCCTACGAGCAGTACTTC. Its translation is CASSQMWDSSYEQYF.

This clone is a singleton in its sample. CDR3 region: CASSPPGQGAYEQYF. CDR3 DNA sequence: TGTGCCAGCAGTCCCCCGGGACAGGGGGCTTACGAGCAGTACTTC. The chain has TRBV2 and TRBJ2-7, with 12 nucleotides matching TRBD1. With V trimmed by 5 bases and J by 4 bases, 6 bases remained unmatched. Germline assignment: CDR1 SNHLY and CDR2 FYNNEI. This CDR3 is 15 amino acids long.

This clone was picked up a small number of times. The CDR3 DNA sequence: TGTGCCAGCAGCAAGGGGCCCTACAACACTGAAGCTTTCTTT. Its translation: CASSKGPYNTEAFF. V is TRBV5-6 and J is TRBJ1-1; D may be TRBD1 (5 bases). The CDR3 has 14 residues. V gave up 4 bases and J gave up 2 bases, with 12 bases separating them. Per the germline V gene, CDR1 is SGHDT and CDR2 is YYEEEE.

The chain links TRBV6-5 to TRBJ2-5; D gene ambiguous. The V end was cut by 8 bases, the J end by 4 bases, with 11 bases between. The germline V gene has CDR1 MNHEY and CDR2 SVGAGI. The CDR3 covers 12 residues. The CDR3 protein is CASSERRETQYF. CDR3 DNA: TGTGCCAGCTCTGAGCGCAGAGAGACCCAGTACTTC.

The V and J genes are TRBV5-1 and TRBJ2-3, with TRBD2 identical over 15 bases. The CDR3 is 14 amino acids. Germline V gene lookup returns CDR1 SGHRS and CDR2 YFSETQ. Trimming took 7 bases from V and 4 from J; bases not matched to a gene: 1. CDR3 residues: CASGLAGGSDTQYF. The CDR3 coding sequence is TGCGCCAGCGGACTAGCGGGAGGGTCAGATACGCAGTATTTT.